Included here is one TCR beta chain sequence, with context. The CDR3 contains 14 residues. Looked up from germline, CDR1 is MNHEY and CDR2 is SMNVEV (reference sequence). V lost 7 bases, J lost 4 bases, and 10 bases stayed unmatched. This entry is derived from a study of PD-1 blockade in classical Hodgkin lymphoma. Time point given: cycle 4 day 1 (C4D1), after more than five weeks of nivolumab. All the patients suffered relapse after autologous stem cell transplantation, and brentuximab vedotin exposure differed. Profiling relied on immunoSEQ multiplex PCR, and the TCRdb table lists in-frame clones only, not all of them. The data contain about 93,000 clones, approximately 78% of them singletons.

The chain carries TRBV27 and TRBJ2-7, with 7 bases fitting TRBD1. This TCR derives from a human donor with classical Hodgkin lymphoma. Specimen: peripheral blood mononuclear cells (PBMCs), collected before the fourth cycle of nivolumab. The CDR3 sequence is CASTPLTGAYEQYF. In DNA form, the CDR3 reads TGTGCCAGCACCCCCCTAACAGGGGCTTACGAGCAGTACTTC.